What follows describes a single TCR beta chain. Its cognate antigen is unknown. These data come from a study of cytomegalovirus exposure and HLA in healthy donors. Study results and caveats: Cytomegalovirus association was listed for 150 or so TCR beta chains. A few chains tied to CMV proved CMV antigen-specific in vitro.

The CDR3 totals 15 residues. V dropped 5 bases and J dropped 1 base, with 10 bases sitting between them. Germline V gene data show CDR1 as SGHRS and CDR2 as YFSETQ. The donors were members of the validation cohort comprising about 130 subjects, separate from the roughly 690-subject first cohort. Produced via immunoSEQ multiplex PCR; TCRdb's table is partial and in-frame only. The table lists about 190,000 clones, roughly 82% of them singletons. V is TRBV5-1 and J is TRBJ2-6; D gene ambiguous. Specimen: PBMCs. This receptor was taken from a man younger than 35 in good health and CMV-seropositive. CDR3 in amino acids: CASRSLLSGANVLTF. The CDR3 DNA reads TGCGCCAGCAGATCTCTATTGTCTGGGGCCAACGTCCTGACTTTC.